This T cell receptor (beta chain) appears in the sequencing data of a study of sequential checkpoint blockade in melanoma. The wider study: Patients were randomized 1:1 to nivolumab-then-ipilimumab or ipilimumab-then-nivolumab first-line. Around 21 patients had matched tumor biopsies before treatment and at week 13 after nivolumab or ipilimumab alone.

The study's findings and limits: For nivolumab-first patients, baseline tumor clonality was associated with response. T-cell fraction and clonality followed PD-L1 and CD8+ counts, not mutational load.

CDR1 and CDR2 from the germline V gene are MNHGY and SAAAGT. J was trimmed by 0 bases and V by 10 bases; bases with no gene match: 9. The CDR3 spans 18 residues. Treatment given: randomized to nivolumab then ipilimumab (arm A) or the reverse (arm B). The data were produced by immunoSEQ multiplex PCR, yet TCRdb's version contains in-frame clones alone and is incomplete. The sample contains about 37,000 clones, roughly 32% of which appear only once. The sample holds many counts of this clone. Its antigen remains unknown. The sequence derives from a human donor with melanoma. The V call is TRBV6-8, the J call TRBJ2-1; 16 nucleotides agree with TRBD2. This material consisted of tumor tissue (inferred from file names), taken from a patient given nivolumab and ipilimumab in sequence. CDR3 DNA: TGTGCCATCAGGGGACTAGCGGGGGGGTCAGACTCCTACAATGAGCAGTTCTTC. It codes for CAIRGLAGGSDSYNEQFF.